Shown below are 28 T cell receptor beta chains from a single sample sequenced in a study of post-analysis software for immune sequencing data. Study observations and caveats: Five or six TRBV segments appeared more often in patients than in controls, and TRBV5-6, TRBV5-1 and TRBV20-1 were among these.

These TCRs are of unknown antigen specificity. Sequencing libraries made from TCR beta cDNA carried unique molecular identifiers. TCRdb re-analysed the PCR reads in MiXCR, keeping a single row per CDR3 protein. This sample has roughly 800,000 distinct CDR3 sequences, with roughly 29% found just once. Sample: blood. The receptor set was obtained from a girl aged 10 to 17 with multiple sclerosis.

The chain couples TRBV4-1 to TRBJ2-1, with 12 bases matching TRBD2. CDR3 length: 16 residues. Germline CDR1 MGHRA, CDR2 YSYEKL. Trimming took 3 bases from V and 5 from J; bases not matched to a gene: 5. CDR3 residues: CASSQRTSGANNEQFF. CDR3 DNA: TGCGCCAGCAGCCAGCGGACTAGCGGGGCCAACAATGAGCAGTTCTTC.

The table lists this clonotype with many counts. This chain joins TRBV6-4 and TRBJ2-1, with TRBD1 identical over 11 bases. CDR1 is MRHNA, CDR2 SNTAGT, per germline. This CDR3 is built from 14 residues. After removal of 7 bases from V and 8 bases from J, the junction contained 7 bases not matched to a gene. CDR3: CASTPGQGAYEQFF. In DNA, the CDR3 is TGTGCCAGCACCCCCGGACAGGGGGCCTATGAGCAGTTCTTC.

This clonotype was detected only a few times. Possible read error: a much larger clone is one base away. V gene TRBV7-6 combines with J gene TRBJ2-5, with TRBD2 matching over 7 bases. Losses at the gene ends were 0 bases for V and 11 bases for J; bases not matched to a gene: 12. The length of the CDR3 is 15 residues. The germline V gene has CDR1 SGHVS and CDR2 FNYEAQ. The CDR3 spells CASSLAGGPMGEQYF. The CDR3 region has the DNA TGTGCCAGCAGCTTAGCGGGAGGGCCGATGGGTGAGCAGTACTTC.

The chain combines TRBV10-2 with TRBJ2-3, with TRBD1 matching over 8 bases. Trimming took 8 bases from V and 4 from J; bases not matched to a gene: 11. CDR3 length: 15 amino acids. Germline loops: CDR1 WSHSY, CDR2 SAAADI. DNA for the CDR3: TGCGCCAGCCTTTCGTCAGGGGGCCGCTCAGATACGCAGTATTTT. This translates into CASLSSGGRSDTQYF.

V gene TRBV12-3 or TRBV12-4 combines with J gene TRBJ1-2, with 8 nucleotides matching TRBD1. The ends lost 0 bases at V and 4 bases at J; junction bases unmatched: 4. This CDR3 has 15 residues. DNA for the CDR3: TGTGCCAGCAGTTTAGCGGACAGGGTGAGCTATGGCTACACCTTC. This encodes CASSLADRVSYGYTF.

The chain has TRBV28 and TRBJ2-4; D remains unclear. V was cut by 8 bases and J by 2 bases, with 13 bases left in between. The CDR3 runs 14 residues. The V gene's germline CDR1 is MDHEN and CDR2 SYDVKM. The CDR3 coding sequence is TGTGCCAGCGGGGAACAACGCCCCAAAAACATTCAGTACTTC. It specifies CASGEQRPKNIQYF.

This clonotype was counted a few times. The chain recombines TRBV20-1 with TRBJ1-1; D is unclear. V shed 2 bases and J shed 0 bases, with 19 bases lying between them. The length of the CDR3 is 17 residues. Germline V gives CDR1 DFQATT, CDR2 SNEGSKA (reference sequence). The CDR3, as DNA: TGCAGTGCTAGACGGAGGTACGCAGGAAAGGTGAACACTGAAGCTTTCTTT. Its translation is CSARRRYAGKVNTEAFF.

The rearrangement uses TRBV20-1 and TRBJ1-6; perhaps TRBD1 as D (5 bases). This CDR3 region has 15 residues. Germline V lookup: CDR1 DFQATT, CDR2 SNEGSKA (reference sequence). V lost 3 bases, J lost 10 bases, and 19 bases lay in between. The chain's CDR3 is CSASIRRTPWSPLHF. CDR3 coding DNA: TGCAGTGCTAGCATTCGTAGGACACCCTGGTCACCCCTCCACTTT.

This clonotype was seen a handful of times. This chain connects TRBV12-3 or TRBV12-4 to TRBJ2-1, with D possibly TRBD2 on 5 matching bases. The CDR3 is 13 amino acids. With 7 bases removed from V and 13 bases from J, the gap between germline ends came to 20 bases. The CDR3: CASTRVYLAGQFF. As DNA, the CDR3 is TGTGCCAGCACGAGGGTCTATTTGGCGGGTCAGTTCTTC.

This clonotype has only a few counts. The chain has TRBV29-1 and TRBJ1-1; the D gene is possibly TRBD1 (5 bases). V lost 3 bases to trimming and J lost 0 bases, with 14 bases between them. The CDR3 runs to 15 residues. Germline V gene data show CDR1 as SQVTM and CDR2 as ANQGSEA. In DNA form, the CDR3 reads TGCAGCGTTGATACGGGGCGAGGGATGAACACTGAAGCTTTCTTT. It specifies CSVDTGRGMNTEAFF.

The CDR3 nucleotides read TGTGCCATCAGGGGGACCATACCTAGCACAGATACGCAGTATTTT. As protein: CAIRGTIPSTDTQYF. The gene calls are TRBV10-3 and TRBJ2-3; the D gene could be TRBD1 or TRBD2 (5 bases each). Trimming cost V 6 bases and J 0 bases, with 13 bases left between them. There are 15 residues in the CDR3. Germline-derived CDR1 and CDR2 are ENHRY and SYGVKD.

This clonotype was found many times. The chain links TRBV10-3 to TRBJ2-4; the match to TRBD1 covers 8 bases. V lost 2 bases, J lost 6 bases, and 0 bases stayed unmatched. Per the germline V gene, CDR1 is ENHRY and CDR2 is SYGVKD. CDR3 length equals 13 residues. The CDR3 region has the DNA TGTGCCATCAGTGAGGGGACAGGAAACATTCAGTACTTC. It yields the protein CAISEGTGNIQYF.

The J gene is TRBJ1-4, the V gene TRBV3-1; 7 bases match TRBD1. The germline V gene encodes CDR1 LGHDT and CDR2 YNNKEL (reference sequence). The V segment lost 6 bases and the J segment 5 bases; nucleotides outside the gene matches: 9. The CDR3 has 15 residues. CDR3 nucleotide sequence: TGTGCCAGCAGGGATGACAGGGACCCGAATGAAAAACTGTTTTTT. It encodes CASRDDRDPNEKLFF.

The chain joins TRBV4-2 to TRBJ2-6; D is unclear. The ends were cut back, 8 bases at V and 0 bases at J, with 26 bases in the middle. The germline CDR1 and CDR2 sequences are LGHNA and YNFKEQ. The length of the CDR3 is 20 residues. The CDR3 here is CASAAKIQSLLSSGANVLTF. The DNA of the CDR3 is TGTGCCAGCGCAGCTAAAATACAGTCACTACTTTCCTCTGGGGCCAACGTCCTGACTTTC.

This clonotype was seen a handful of times. V is TRBV3-1 and J is TRBJ2-7; either TRBD1 or TRBD2 may fit D (7 bases each). The J call could be wrong; TRBJ2-5 is a better fit for the DNA end. This CDR3 has 15 residues. Germline assignment: CDR1 LGHDT and CDR2 YNNKEL (reference sequence). The CDR3 loop is CASSRQTGRGETQYF. DNA of the CDR3: TGTGCCAGCAGCCGTCAGACAGGGCGGGGGGAGACCCAGTACTTC.

This clonotype was observed a handful of times. The gene calls are TRBV12-3 or TRBV12-4 and TRBJ1-5, with a possible D match to TRBD1 (5 bases). This CDR3 spans 15 amino acids. V shed 3 bases and J shed 0 bases, with 9 bases lying between them. The CDR3 nucleotides are TGTGCCAGCAGTTTCCAGGGATCTAGCAATCAGCCCCAGCATTTT. It is translated as CASSFQGSSNQPQHF.

This clonotype was detected only a few times. V and J are TRBV7-2 and TRBJ2-1, with TRBD1 matching over 8 bases. V lost 6 bases and J lost 6; bases outside the gene matches: 4. This CDR3 has 13 amino acids. From germline, CDR1 is SGHTA and CDR2 FQGNSA. DNA for the CDR3: TGTGCCAGCAGGCGAGGACAGGGCAATGAGCAGTTCTTC. Protein: CASRRGQGNEQFF.

The chain couples TRBV2 to TRBJ2-3; 8 bases align to TRBD2. J gave up 4 bases and V 7 bases, and 13 bases lay outside the gene matches. The CDR3 spans 16 residues. Germline values: CDR1 SNHLY, CDR2 FYNNEI. The CDR3: CASIEYQAGVADTQYF. The CDR3 region has the DNA TGTGCCAGCATTGAGTATCAAGCGGGAGTAGCAGATACGCAGTATTTT.

This chain uses TRBV20-1 with TRBJ2-3; unclear D gene. CDR1 and CDR2 from the germline V gene are DFQATT and SNEGSKA (reference sequence). The CDR3 length is 11 residues. Trimming left V 0 bases short and J 6 bases short, with 4 bases between. The CDR3 protein is CSARDPDTQYF. CDR3 DNA sequence: TGCAGTGCTAGAGATCCCGATACGCAGTATTTT.

This clonotype was picked up a small number of times. The genes are TRBV29-1 and TRBJ2-5, with D perhaps matching TRBD1 (5 bases). The CDR3 length is 17 residues. CDR1 SQVTM and CDR2 ANQGSEA come from the germline V gene. V was clipped by 7 bases and J by 5 bases, with 29 bases between them. CDR3 DNA sequence: TGCAGCGGAACCCCCCCTCGTGGTAGGGGAAGGTGGGAGACCCAGTACTTC. This sequence encodes CSGTPPRGRGRWETQYF.

This clonotype is a singleton in its sample. At one of its ends the junction is not consistent with the germline gene, which may arise from a read error. In DNA form, the CDR3 reads TGCAGTACTAGTCCAGCTTTAGCGGGGGGCCACAATGAGCAGTTCTTC. It specifies CSTSPALAGGHNEQFF. The chain combines TRBV20-1 with TRBJ2-1; TRBD2 matches 10 bases. The CDR3 runs to 16 residues. CDR1 and CDR2 from the germline V gene are DFQATT and SNEGSKA (reference sequence).

A few counts support this clonotype. The chain links TRBV7-2 to TRBJ2-3; the D is unclear. This CDR3 region has 12 residues. Germline CDR1 SGHTA, CDR2 FQGNSA. V lost 5 bases and J lost 5, with 8 bases in between. The CDR3 loop reads CASSANRDTQYF. The CDR3 DNA sequence: TGTGCCAGCAGCGCAAACCGAGATACGCAGTATTTT.

The chain combines TRBV7-2 with TRBJ1-1; 9 nucleotides match TRBD1. V was clipped by 5 bases and J by 5 bases; unmatched bases: 9. This CDR3 is built from 15 residues. Looked up from germline, CDR1 is SGHTA and CDR2 is FQGNSA. The CDR3 coding sequence is TGTGCCAGCAGCCCTGGAGGCGACAGGGGGACTGAAGCTTTCTTT. Amino acids: CASSPGGDRGTEAFF.

The table lists this clonotype with a few counts. This chain uses TRBV20-1 with TRBJ2-7, with 8 positions matching TRBD1. The trim removed 0 bases at V and 2 bases at J, leaving 12 bases unmatched. The CDR3 covers 17 residues. CDR1 and CDR2 from the germline V gene are DFQATT and SNEGSKA (reference sequence). The CDR3 coding sequence is TGCAGTGCTAGAGACCGAGGGGGCAGGGGGCTCCCCTACGAGCAGTACTTC. Translating gives CSARDRGGRGLPYEQYF.

The chain couples TRBV7-9 to TRBJ1-5; tentative D call: TRBD1 (6 bases). Trimming took 5 bases from V and 7 from J, leaving 24 bases between them. From germline, CDR1 is SEHNR and CDR2 FQNEAQ (reference sequence). This CDR3 comprises 17 residues. The CDR3 DNA reads TGTGCCAGCAGCCACCCGTACCCTACAGGGACCAACCAGCCCCAGCATTTT. Its translation: CASSHPYPTGTNQPQHF.

In nucleotides, the CDR3 is TGCAGTGCTAGAGATCAGGCTAGCGGGAAGGTTGAGCAGTTCTTC. Translation gives CSARDQASGKVEQFF. V gene TRBV20-1 combines with J gene TRBJ2-1; TRBD2 matches at 9 bases. V was clipped by 0 bases and J by 9 bases; unmatched bases: 9. The germline V gene has CDR1 DFQATT and CDR2 SNEGSKA (reference sequence). This CDR3 spans 15 amino acids.

The CDR3 DNA reads TGTGCCAGCAGCTTAAAAATAGCGGGGGGCTACGAGCAGTACTTC. Encoded protein: CASSLKIAGGYEQYF. V is TRBV7-2 and J is TRBJ2-7; the match to TRBD2 covers 10 bases. The CDR3 sequence is 15 residues long. CDR1 is SGHTA, CDR2 FQGNSA, per germline. The J segment lost 3 bases and the V segment lost 2 bases, leaving 4 bases of the junction unmatched.

The chain has TRBV9 and TRBJ2-1, with 7 positions matching TRBD1. The end of the DNA aligns better with TRBJ2-7, so the J call may be wrong. The CDR3 has 14 amino acids. CDR1 is SGDLS and CDR2 is YYNGEE in the germline V gene. This CDR3 reads CASSDGTVGDEQYF. As DNA, the CDR3 is TGTGCCAGCAGCGATGGGACAGTCGGCGATGAGCAGTACTTC.